Listed below are T cell receptor beta chains from one sample, sequenced in a study of T cells in Graves' hyperthyroidism and ophthalmopathy. TCRdb fed the multiplex PCR reads into MiXCR, producing one record per CDR3 protein. The table records 350,000 or so distinct CDR3 sequences, around 18% of them present only once. Sequencing was done on a sample of blood. All receptors come from a woman between 35 and 50 years old with Graves' ophthalmopathy. CDR3s include the opening cysteine and the closing phenylalanine or tryptophan. D genes are given only for firm matches. Clone size is shown for a subset of rows, as once, few, many or a class of expanded clone.

d_gene: TRBD1; j_gene: TRBJ1-1; v_gene: TRBV12-5; abundance: many; CDR3aa: CASGQGAATEAFF; CDR3nt: TGTGCTAGTGGTCAGGGGGCGGCGACTGAAGCTTTCTTT
d_gene: NA; j_gene: TRBJ2-7; v_gene: TRBV28; abundance: many; CDR3aa: CASSSEHYEQYF; CDR3nt: TGTGCCAGCAGTTCCGAACACTACGAGCAGTACTTC
d_gene: TRBD2; j_gene: TRBJ2-7; v_gene: TRBV12-3/TRBV12-4; abundance: many; CDR3aa: CASSPGTSSEQYF; CDR3nt: TGTGCCAGCAGTCCCGGGACTAGCAGCGAGCAGTACTTC
d_gene: TRBD1; j_gene: TRBJ2-7; v_gene: TRBV11-2; abundance: many; CDR3aa: CASSTPTGTGVYEQYF; CDR3nt: TGTGCCAGCAGCACCCCAACCGGGACAGGGGTATACGAGCAGTACTTC
d_gene: TRBD2; j_gene: TRBJ2-2; v_gene: TRBV11-3; abundance: many; CDR3aa: CASSLGSGRTGELFF; CDR3nt: TGTGCCAGCAGCTTAGGGAGCGGGAGGACCGGGGAGCTGTTTTTT
d_gene: NA; j_gene: TRBJ2-7; v_gene: TRBV6-5; abundance: many; CDR3aa: CASSYKGVFYEQYF; CDR3nt: TGTGCCAGCAGTTACAAAGGGGTGTTCTACGAGCAGTACTTC
d_gene: NA; j_gene: TRBJ1-2; v_gene: TRBV20-1; abundance: many; CDR3aa: CSARDGLSGYTF; CDR3nt: TGCAGTGCTAGGGATGGGCTCTCTGGCTACACCTTC
d_gene: TRBD1; j_gene: TRBJ1-1; v_gene: TRBV7-8; abundance: NA; CDR3aa: CASSQARTGINTEAFF; CDR3nt: TGTGCCAGCAGCCAGGCCCGGACAGGGATTAACACTGAAGCTTTCTTT
d_gene: NA; j_gene: TRBJ1-2; v_gene: TRBV6-5; abundance: many; CDR3aa: CASSYEWGTNYGYTF; CDR3nt: TGTGCCAGCAGTTACGAGTGGGGGACTAACTATGGCTACACCTTC
d_gene: NA; j_gene: TRBJ1-1; v_gene: TRBV18; abundance: many; CDR3aa: CASSPGLGGTEAFF; CDR3nt: TGTGCCAGCTCACCGGGTTTGGGTGGTACTGAAGCTTTCTTT
d_gene: NA; j_gene: TRBJ2-1; v_gene: TRBV30; abundance: many; CDR3aa: CAASRDRKLRNEQFF; CDR3nt: TGTGCCGCCAGCCGTGACAGGAAGCTCCGCAATGAGCAGTTCTTC
d_gene: NA; j_gene: TRBJ2-5; v_gene: TRBV19; abundance: many; CDR3aa: CASSSQKETQYF; CDR3nt: TGTGCCAGTAGTAGCCAGAAAGAGACCCAGTACTTC
d_gene: NA; j_gene: TRBJ2-5; v_gene: TRBV7-2; abundance: NA; CDR3aa: CASSLYSMGQETQYF; CDR3nt: TGTGCCAGCAGCTTGTATAGCATGGGCCAAGAGACCCAGTACTTC
d_gene: NA; j_gene: TRBJ1-5; v_gene: TRBV12-3/TRBV12-4; abundance: many; CDR3aa: CASTLGRQRNQPQHF; CDR3nt: TGTGCCAGCACCCTCGGGCGGCAGCGCAATCAGCCCCAGCATTTT
d_gene: TRBD2; j_gene: TRBJ2-2; v_gene: TRBV19; abundance: many; CDR3aa: CASSISGTSGRRGTGELFF; CDR3nt: TGTGCCAGTAGTATATCTGGGACTAGCGGGAGGAGGGGCACCGGGGAGCTGTTTTTT
d_gene: NA; j_gene: TRBJ1-1; v_gene: TRBV12-3/TRBV12-4; abundance: many; CDR3aa: CASSLGSVAFF; CDR3nt: TGTGCCAGCAGTTTAGGTTCGGTAGCTTTCTTT
d_gene: TRBD1; j_gene: TRBJ2-2; v_gene: TRBV7-3; abundance: NA; CDR3aa: CASSLKYRGSAGELFF; CDR3nt: TGTGCCAGCAGCTTAAAGTACAGGGGATCCGCCGGGGAGCTGTTTTTT
d_gene: NA; j_gene: TRBJ2-7; v_gene: TRBV11-2; abundance: many; CDR3aa: CASTSSRDKTYEQYF; CDR3nt: TGTGCCAGCACCTCTAGCCGGGACAAAACCTACGAGCAGTACTTC
d_gene: TRBD2; j_gene: TRBJ2-7; v_gene: TRBV20-1; abundance: many; CDR3aa: CSARVSGLYEQYF; CDR3nt: TGCAGTGCTAGAGTTAGCGGGCTCTACGAGCAGTACTTC
d_gene: NA; j_gene: TRBJ1-1; v_gene: TRBV19; abundance: many; CDR3aa: CASRPRERGKDTEAFF; CDR3nt: TGTGCCAGTCGGCCCCGCGAGCGGGGGAAGGACACTGAAGCTTTCTTT
d_gene: NA; j_gene: TRBJ1-5; v_gene: TRBV20-1; abundance: few; CDR3aa: CSARRQGGNQPQHF; CDR3nt: TGCAGTGCTAGGCGCCAGGGCGGCAATCAGCCCCAGCATTTT
d_gene: NA; j_gene: TRBJ1-2; v_gene: TRBV6-5; abundance: many; CDR3aa: CASSYGHETGYTF; CDR3nt: TGTGCCAGCAGTTACGGCCACGAAACGGGCTACACCTTC
d_gene: NA; j_gene: TRBJ2-7; v_gene: TRBV28; abundance: many; CDR3aa: CASITTTPGYEQYF; CDR3nt: TGTGCCAGCATTACCACGACCCCAGGATACGAGCAGTACTTC
d_gene: TRBD1; j_gene: TRBJ1-1; v_gene: TRBV20-1; abundance: many; CDR3aa: CSASRAQGAGTEAFF; CDR3nt: TGCAGTGCTAGTCGGGCCCAGGGGGCGGGTACTGAAGCTTTCTTT
d_gene: NA; j_gene: TRBJ2-7; v_gene: TRBV19; abundance: many; CDR3aa: CASSIEGPYYEQYF; CDR3nt: TGTGCCAGTAGTATCGAGGGCCCTTACTACGAGCAGTACTTC
d_gene: NA; j_gene: TRBJ2-2; v_gene: TRBV6-1; abundance: once; CDR3aa: CASSARPGHETGELFF; CDR3nt: TGTGCCAGCAGTGCCCGCCCGGGACATGAGACCGGGGAGCTGTTTTTT
d_gene: TRBD2; j_gene: TRBJ2-7; v_gene: TRBV29-1; abundance: NA; CDR3aa: CSVERGRLQYF; CDR3nt: TGCAGCGTTGAGCGGGGGAGGCTACAGTACTTC
d_gene: NA; j_gene: TRBJ2-7; v_gene: TRBV28; abundance: many; CDR3aa: CASSLSGLSSYEQYF; CDR3nt: TGTGCCAGCAGTTTAAGCGGACTATCTAGCTACGAGCAGTACTTC
d_gene: NA; j_gene: TRBJ1-3; v_gene: TRBV13; abundance: NA; CDR3aa: CASSLSGPIRGNTIYF; CDR3nt: TGTGCCAGCAGCCTATCGGGCCCTATCAGAGGAAACACCATATATTTT
d_gene: NA; j_gene: TRBJ1-1; v_gene: TRBV11-2; abundance: many; CDR3aa: CASRNHRWNTEAFF; CDR3nt: TGTGCCAGCAGAAACCATCGGTGGAACACTGAAGCTTTCTTT
d_gene: NA; j_gene: TRBJ1-2; v_gene: TRBV29-1; abundance: NA; CDR3aa: CSVASTGTNYGYTF; CDR3nt: TGCAGCGTCGCCTCGACCGGGACAAACTATGGCTACACCTTC
d_gene: TRBD2; j_gene: TRBJ2-7; v_gene: TRBV7-8; abundance: many; CDR3aa: CAVRTPSGTNYEQYF; CDR3nt: TGTGCCGTACGTACCCCTAGCGGGACTAACTACGAGCAGTACTTC
d_gene: NA; j_gene: TRBJ1-2; v_gene: TRBV12-3/TRBV12-4; abundance: NA; CDR3aa: CASSLRRDINYGYTF; CDR3nt: TGTGCCAGCAGTCTCCGGCGGGACATAAACTATGGCTACACCTTC
d_gene: NA; j_gene: TRBJ1-2; v_gene: TRBV7-9; abundance: NA; CDR3aa: CASSPPWGDYGYTF; CDR3nt: TGTGCCAGCAGCCCCCCCTGGGGTGACTATGGCTACACCTTC
d_gene: TRBD2; j_gene: TRBJ2-7; v_gene: TRBV6-1; abundance: NA; CDR3aa: CASRGVAGDSDEQYF; CDR3nt: TGTGCCAGCAGAGGGGTAGCGGGAGATTCGGACGAGCAGTACTTC
d_gene: NA; j_gene: TRBJ1-2; v_gene: TRBV30; abundance: many; CDR3aa: CAMYVGSGYGYTF; CDR3nt: TGTGCTATGTACGTAGGGTCAGGCTATGGCTACACCTTC
d_gene: TRBD2; j_gene: TRBJ2-7; v_gene: TRBV4-1; abundance: NA; CDR3aa: CASSQTSGNIYEQYF; CDR3nt: TGCGCCAGCAGCCAAACTAGCGGAAACATCTACGAGCAGTACTTC
d_gene: NA; j_gene: TRBJ2-2; v_gene: TRBV6-2/TRBV6-3; abundance: NA; CDR3aa: CASSYWSSGELFF; CDR3nt: TGTGCCAGCAGTTACTGGTCCTCCGGGGAGCTGTTTTTT
d_gene: NA; j_gene: TRBJ2-2; v_gene: TRBV14; abundance: many; CDR3aa: CASSQTGDTGELFF; CDR3nt: TGTGCCAGCAGCCAAACAGGAGACACCGGGGAGCTGTTTTTT
d_gene: NA; j_gene: TRBJ2-7; v_gene: TRBV5-1; abundance: many; CDR3aa: CASSLGTPPYEQYF; CDR3nt: TGCGCCAGCAGCTTGGGCACTCCACCCTACGAGCAGTACTTC
d_gene: NA; j_gene: TRBJ2-6; v_gene: TRBV28; abundance: many; CDR3aa: CASSLGGDGANVLTF; CDR3nt: TGTGCCAGCAGTTTAGGGGGCGACGGGGCCAACGTCCTGACTTTC
d_gene: NA; j_gene: TRBJ1-5; v_gene: TRBV2; abundance: many; CDR3aa: CASSDMGVWGLNSNQPQHF; CDR3nt: TGTGCCAGCAGTGATATGGGCGTTTGGGGGCTGAATAGCAATCAGCCCCAGCATTTT